The 22 T cell receptor beta chains given below trace back to one sample, sequenced in a study of tissue T cells after allogeneic stem cell transplantation. Clones were sequenced by immunoSEQ multiplex PCR, and TCRdb holds only the in-frame ones, with some missing. The sample carries more than 4,000 clones, approximately 49% recorded once. The time point denotes: mouse harvest day 14 after allogeneic transplant. The graft held 10^6 splenic CD5+ T cells and 10^7 T-cell-depleted bone marrow cells. Source material: lymph node tissue. The receptors stem from a female BALB/c mouse given C57BL/6 T cells with graft-versus-host disease after an allogeneic hematopoietic cell transplant.

This clone was counted a few times. Gene names and germline refer to mouse. Sequencing ends 1 residue short of the CDR3 end; the germline J gene provides the rest. This chain connects TRBV26 to TRBJ1-2; D is perhaps TRBD1 (5 bases). Trimming shortened V by 3 bases and J by 0 bases, and 8 bases separated the two germline ends. CDR3 length equals 14 residues. Germline CDR1 reads KGHPV; CDR2 reads FQNQEV (reference sequence). The covered CDR3 bases are TGTGCCAGCAGTCTAAGGACACCAAACTCCGACTACACC. This encodes CASSLRTPNSDYT. The CDR3 as a whole reads CASSLRTPNSDYTF.

In this sample, this clone turned up once. The gene symbols are mouse symbols. The part of the CDR3 DNA that was read is TGTGCCAGCTCTCTCAGTGGTCAAAACACCTTGTAC. It yields the protein CASSLSGQNTLY. The whole CDR3 protein reads CASSLSGQNTLYF. The rearrangement joins TRBV3 to TRBJ2-4; no definite D call. Read data end 1 residue before the CDR3 end; the end is taken from the germline J gene. Trimming removed 8 bases from V and 1 base from J, with 10 bases in between. CDR3 length: 13 amino acids. In germline, CDR1 is SNHLY, CDR2 FYNGKV (reference sequence).

In the case of this clone: Gene names follow the mouse nomenclature. The read finishes 1 residue shy of the CDR3 end, and the germline J gene is used to complete it. The J gene is TRBJ2-7, the V gene TRBV26; 7 bases map to TRBD2. Trimming cost V 6 bases and J 0 bases; bases outside gene matches: 5. This CDR3 spans 14 amino acids. Germline-derived CDR1 and CDR2 are KGHPV and FQNQEV (reference sequence). The chain's CDR3 is CASSRLGRSYEQYF. CDR3 bases read: TGTGCCAGCAGCAGACTGGGACGCTCCTATGAACAGTAC. The variable domain in full, with the rest retrieved from reference TRBV26 and TRBJ2-7, is NSKVIQTPRYLVKGQGQKAKMRCIPEKGHPVVFWYQQNKNNEFKFLINFQNQEVLQQIDMTEKRFSAECPSNSPCSLEIQSSEAGDSALYLCASSRLGRSYEQYFGPGTRLTVL.

This clone was detected only a few times. Gene names follow the mouse nomenclature. The read finishes 1 residue shy of the CDR3 end, and the germline J gene is used to complete it. The rearrangement uses TRBV5 and TRBJ2-7, with 7 nucleotides matching TRBD2. The V gene end was trimmed by 0 bases and the J gene end by 0 bases; junction bases not matched to a gene: 2. Germline lookup yields CDR1 LGHNA and CDR2 YNLKQL (reference sequence). The CDR3 has 15 residues. The CDR3: CASSQDLGDSYEQYF. The part of the CDR3 DNA that was read is TGTGCCAGCAGCCAAGATCTGGGGGACTCCTATGAACAGTAC.

This clone appeared a few times. Gene names are mouse gene names. The CDR3 DNA, read in part, is TGTGCCAGCAGTCCAGGGATCGGGCAGCTCTAC. The encoded protein is CASSPGIGQLY. From start to end, the CDR3 is CASSPGIGQLYF. The chain carries TRBV26 and TRBJ2-2; weak D call: TRBD1 (5 bases). The CDR3 end falls 1 residue outside the read, so it is completed with the germline J gene. Germline V gives CDR1 KGHPV, CDR2 FQNQEV (reference sequence). This CDR3 has 12 amino acids. Trimming removed 4 bases from V and 7 bases from J, with 7 bases in between.

This clone qualifies as large (0.1 to 1%). Gene names denote mouse genes. The read comes to an end 1 residue before the CDR3 does, leaving the germline J gene to fill in the end. Within the sample, other DNA sequences also encode this same CDR3. The chain joins TRBV13-2 to TRBJ2-7; 7 bases match TRBD2. CDR3 length: 13 amino acids. J gave up 2 bases and V 2 bases, and 1 base lay outside the gene matches. Germline V gene data show CDR1 as NNHNN and CDR2 as SYGAGS (reference sequence). The CDR3 region is CASGDWGTYEQYF. The CDR3 DNA, read in part, is TGTGCCAGCGGTGACTGGGGGACCTATGAACAGTAC.

The sample holds a few counts of this clone. Genes here carry mouse names. From the germline J gene comes the end of the CDR3, since the read stops 1 residue before it. The chain links TRBV14 to TRBJ2-1; 11 nucleotides line up with TRBD2. Losses at the gene ends were 1 base for V and 7 bases for J; bases not matched to a gene: 4. The CDR3 has 15 amino acids. CDR1 SGHDT and CDR2 FRDEAV come from the germline V gene. CDR3 bases read: TGTGCCAGCAGTTTCAAACTGGGGGGGCTGGCTGAGCAGTTC. Its protein is CASSFKLGGLAEQF. The whole CDR3 is CASSFKLGGLAEQFF.

About this clone: Gene and germline names: mouse. The read stops 1 residue short of the end of the CDR3; the missing end is completed from the germline J gene. This chain connects TRBV26 to TRBJ1-5; no clear D. The CDR3 runs to 13 residues. With 4 bases removed from V and 1 base from J, the gap between germline ends came to 5 bases. Germline values: CDR1 KGHPV, CDR2 FQNQEV (reference sequence). CDR3 amino acids: CASSRQNNQAPLF. The sequenced part of the CDR3 DNA is TGTGCCAGCAGTCGTCAGAACAACCAGGCTCCGCTT.

Concerning this clone itself: Gene names are the mouse ones. The read finishes 1 residue shy of the CDR3 end, and the germline J gene is used to complete it. The chain carries TRBV19 and TRBJ2-1, with D perhaps TRBD1 or TRBD2 (5 bases each). Germline-derived CDR1 and CDR2 are FNHDT and SITEND (reference sequence). The ends were cut back, 4 bases at V and 5 bases at J, with 10 bases in the middle. The CDR3 has 13 residues. The CDR3 is CASSPGVDAEQFF. CDR3 bases read: TGTGCCAGCAGTCCGGGGGTGGATGCTGAGCAGTTC.

This clone was detected only a few times. Mouse names are used for the genes. The sequenced fragment ends 1 residue before the CDR3 boundary, so the rest is inferred from the germline J gene. Within the sample, other DNA sequences also encode this same CDR3. The chain employs TRBV3 and TRBJ2-1, with TRBD1 matching over 7 bases. This CDR3 spans 14 amino acids. Per germline, CDR1 SNHLY and CDR2 FYNGKV (reference sequence). Trimming at V came to 5 bases and at J to 5 bases, leaving 6 bases not matched to a gene. CDR3 loop: CASSGPTGHAEQFF. CDR3 DNA (partial): TGTGCCAGCAGCGGCCCGACAGGGCATGCTGAGCAGTTC.

This clone is deemed medium-sized. Any gene name here is a mouse gene name. The CDR3 is cut off 1 residue early in the read; its end comes from the germline J gene. V and J are TRBV26 and TRBJ1-3, with a weak D call TRBD1 (6 bases). The germline V and J ends were trimmed by 3 bases and 0 bases, with 9 bases remaining between them. The germline V gene has CDR1 KGHPV and CDR2 FQNQEV (reference sequence). The CDR3 consists of 15 residues. CDR3 DNA (partial): TGTGCCAGCAGTCTCCAGGGGACTTCTGGAAATACGCTCTAT. Amino acids: CASSLQGTSGNTLY. The entire CDR3 protein is CASSLQGTSGNTLYF.

Details on this clone: Any gene name here is a mouse gene name. The read falls 1 residue short of the CDR3 end, and the missing part is taken from the germline J gene. The chain is built from TRBV15 and TRBJ2-1; 11 positions match TRBD2. Per the germline V gene, CDR1 is SGHND and CDR2 is FRSKSL. This CDR3 is built from 15 residues. V dropped 5 bases and J dropped 7; count of bases not matched to a gene: 7. Incomplete CDR3 DNA: TGTGCCAGCAGTCCGGGGACTGGGGGACGGGCTGAGCAGTTC. As protein: CASSPGTGGRAEQF. The full CDR3 reads CASSPGTGGRAEQFF. The whole variable domain, remainder taken from reference TRBV15 and TRBJ2-1, is DAGVTQTPRHEVAEKGQTIILKCEPVSGHNDLFWYRQTKIQGLELLSYFRSKSLMEDGGAFKDRFKAEMLNSSFSTLKIQPTEPKDSAVYLCASSPGTGGRAEQFFGPGTRLTVL.

Worth noting for this clone: All gene names here are mouse names. The CDR3 is cut off 1 residue early in the read; its end comes from the germline J gene. The chain combines TRBV13-3 with TRBJ1-3, with TRBD1 matching over 7 bases. The CDR3 loop spans 14 amino acids. J was trimmed by 4 bases and V by 3 bases; bases with no gene match: 4. Per the germline V gene, CDR1 is NNHDY and CDR2 is SYVADS. The CDR3 loop is CASSVTGWGNTLYF. The DNA read from the CDR3 is TGTGCCAGCAGTGTGACAGGGTGGGGAAATACGCTCTAT.

With regard to this clone: Mouse names are used for the genes. The read terminates 1 residue ahead of where the CDR3 ends, so the germline J gene completes it. The rearrangement links TRBV15 to TRBJ2-5; D is uncertain. CDR1 is SGHND, CDR2 FRSKSL, per germline. Deletions cut 2 bases from V and 4 bases from J, with 1 base between. The CDR3 spans 11 residues. The CDR3 DNA, read in part, is TGTGCCAGCAGTTTAAAAGACACCCAGTAC. Translated, it gives CASSLKDTQY. The entire CDR3 protein is CASSLKDTQYF.

Regarding this clone: Gene names and germline match the mouse. The CDR3 end falls 1 residue outside the read, so it is completed with the germline J gene. The chain couples TRBV13-1 to TRBJ2-7, with 7 bases that match TRBD2. Germline trimming cut 0 bases from V and 0 bases from J; bases unmatched to any gene: 0. This CDR3 is 14 amino acids long. Germline values: CDR1 NSHNY, CDR2 SYGAGN. The CDR3 bases that were read are TGTGCCAGCAGTGATGTGGGGGGCTCCTATGAACAGTAC. It encodes CASSDVGGSYEQY. The entire CDR3 sequence reads CASSDVGGSYEQYF.

This clone was detected only a few times. The gene names given are mouse names. The CDR3 bases that were read are TGTGCCTGGAGTCCCCTTGGGGGCGTCTATGAACAGTAC. Translating gives CAWSPLGGVYEQY. The CDR3 reads in full as CAWSPLGGVYEQYF. The genes are TRBV31 and TRBJ2-7; the D gene could be TRBD1 or TRBD2 (6 bases each). Read data end 1 residue before the CDR3 end; the end is taken from the germline J gene. The CDR3 extends over 14 amino acids. Trimming took off 1 base at V and 3 bases at J, with 13 bases between the two ends. In germline, CDR1 is GKSSPN, CDR2 SITVG.

This clone appeared once. Germline and genes: mouse. The read terminates 1 residue before the CDR3 end, so the remaining end is supplied by the germline J gene. The genes are TRBV26 and TRBJ1-6; 8 positions match TRBD1. TRBJ1-6 is assigned to the ORF class and has an uncertain function. V dropped 3 bases and J dropped 4; count of bases not matched to a gene: 2. The germline V gene has CDR1 KGHPV and CDR2 FQNQEV (reference sequence). The CDR3 length is 15 residues. The CDR3 bases that were read are TGTGCCAGCAGTCTCGACAGGGGATATAATTCGCCCCTCTAC. Translating it yields CASSLDRGYNSPLY. From start to end, the CDR3 is CASSLDRGYNSPLYF.

This clone appeared a few times. Germline and genes: mouse. The read terminates 1 residue ahead of where the CDR3 ends, so the germline J gene completes it. The chain links TRBV26 to TRBJ2-4; D is ambiguous. CDR1 and CDR2 (germline): KGHPV, FQNQEV (reference sequence). V was clipped by 3 bases and J by 2 bases, with 9 bases between them. The CDR3 is 14 amino acids. The CDR3 spells CASSLAQIQNTLYF. The sequenced CDR3 bases are TGTGCCAGCAGTCTAGCACAAATTCAAAACACCTTGTAC. Filled out from reference TRBV26 and TRBJ2-4, the complete variable domain reads NSKVIQTPRYLVKGQGQKAKMRCIPEKGHPVVFWYQQNKNNEFKFLINFQNQEVLQQIDMTEKRFSAECPSNSPCSLEIQSSEAGDSALYLCASSLAQIQNTLYFGAGTRLSVL.

In the case of this clone: All gene names here are mouse names. Read data end 1 residue before the CDR3 end; the end is taken from the germline J gene. V is TRBV12-2 and J is TRBJ2-1, with TRBD2 identical over 8 bases. J gave up 5 bases and V 2 bases, and 7 bases lay outside the gene matches. There are 15 residues in the CDR3. CDR1 is SGHLS, CDR2 HYDKME, per germline. The CDR3 bases that were read are TGTGCCAGCTCTCCGGACTGGGCCAGGGATGCTGAGCAGTTC. Residues: CASSPDWARDAEQF. The whole CDR3 reads CASSPDWARDAEQFF.

In this sample, this clone turned up a few times. All gene names here are mouse names. Read coverage stops 1 residue before the CDR3 terminus; the germline J gene supplies the remainder. V usage is TRBV13-2 and J usage is TRBJ1-1; the match to TRBD1 covers 8 bases. Germline CDR1 is NNHNN and CDR2 is SYGAGS (reference sequence). Losses at the gene ends were 2 bases for V and 6 bases for J; bases not matched to a gene: 0. The CDR3 has 12 residues. The CDR3 bases that were read are TGTGCCAGCGGTGAGACAGGGGCAGAAGTCTTC. It encodes CASGETGAEVF. The whole CDR3 region reads CASGETGAEVFF.

This clone is deemed medium-sized. Gene names are mouse gene names. The read ends 1 residue early relative to the CDR3; the germline J gene fills the gap. This chain uses TRBV12-1 with TRBJ1-3; D is unresolved. V was pared by 2 bases and J by 0 bases, with 7 bases between. The CDR3 sequence is 14 residues long. The germline V gene encodes CDR1 SGHSN and CDR2 HYEKVE. CDR3 sequence: CASSQTFSGNTLYF. CDR3 bases read: TGTGCCAGCTCTCAGACATTTTCTGGAAATACGCTCTAT.

About this clone: Mouse gene names apply. The missing CDR3 end, 1 residue past where the read stops, is filled in from the germline J gene. The rearrangement joins TRBV13-2 to TRBJ2-4, with TRBD1 matching 9 bases. CDR1 and CDR2 (germline): NNHNN, SYGAGS (reference sequence). This CDR3 spans 13 amino acids. The V segment lost 0 bases and the J segment 7 bases; nucleotides outside the gene matches: 0. CDR3 loop: CASGDGQGDTLYF. CDR3 DNA (partial): TGTGCCAGCGGTGATGGACAGGGGGACACCTTGTAC.